Shown below are 9 T cell receptor beta chains from a single sample sequenced in a study of blood T cell repertoires in COVID-19 (TCRdb year 2020). Library prep was done by the immunoSEQ multiplex PCR assay. The immuneACCESS repertoire file appears here via TCRdb, limited to in-frame rearrangements. These files lack a portion of the clones; in checked studies, under half of the deficit traces to unresolved V genes, and the cause of the others is not known. The sample records 97,000 or so clones, about 80% of which are singletons. About 10% of the sample is taken by the ten largest. The sequenced sample was peripheral blood. These TCRs come from a man between 65 and 85 years old with acute or convalescent COVID-19.

This clone was detected a few times. The chain links TRBV28 to TRBJ1-4, with D maybe TRBD1 (5 bases). Trimming cost V 4 bases and J 8 bases, with 8 bases left between them. CDR3 size: 12 residues. CDR1 is MDHEN, CDR2 SYDVKM, per germline. The CDR3 loop is CASSSGGEKLFF. The CDR3 DNA sequence: TGTGCCAGCAGTTCGGGGGGGGAAAAACTGTTTTTT.

The CDR3 DNA follows: TGTGCCACCAGCAGAGATTATGGACAACTCTCTGGAAACACCATATATTTT. Translation gives CATSRDYGQLSGNTIYF. The V and J genes are TRBV15 and TRBJ1-3; a possible D gene is TRBD1 (5 bases). The germline V gene encodes CDR1 LNHNV and CDR2 YYDKDF (reference sequence). Trimming left V 0 bases short and J 0 bases short, with 12 bases between. CDR3 length equals 17 residues. The full variable domain, with the rest looked up from reference TRBV15 and TRBJ1-3, is DAMVIQNPRYQVTQFGKPVTLSCSQTLNHNVMYWYQQKSSQAPKLLFHYYDKDFNNEADTPDNFQSRRPNTSFCFLDIRSPGLGDTAMYLCATSRDYGQLSGNTIYFGEGSWLTVV.

The chain is built from TRBV2 and TRBJ1-2; possible D gene TRBD1, 5 bases. CDR1 is SNHLY, CDR2 FYNNEI, per germline. The germline V and J ends were trimmed by 0 bases and 4 bases, with 12 bases remaining between them. The CDR3 contains 15 residues. The CDR3, as DNA: TGTGCCAGCAGTGAAGCGCAACAGGACGCCTATGGCTACACCTTC. This sequence encodes CASSEAQQDAYGYTF.

Only one count was recorded for this clone. The chain carries TRBV7-3 and TRBJ2-7; 11 positions match TRBD2. The CDR3 is 16 residues long. Germline trimming cut 0 bases from V and 5 bases from J; bases unmatched to any gene: 6. Germline-derived CDR1 and CDR2 are SGHTA and FQGTGA. In DNA, the CDR3 is TGTGCCAGCAGCTTAACGACGGCTAGCGGGGGGAACGAGCAGTACTTC. Protein sequence: CASSLTTASGGNEQYF.

This chain links TRBV24-1 with TRBJ2-3; tentatively, D is TRBD2 (6 bases). With 6 bases removed from V and 1 base from J, the gap between germline ends came to 10 bases. This CDR3 comprises 14 residues. CDR1 and CDR2 (germline): KGHDR, SFDVKD. This CDR3 is CATSHRGGTDTQYF. Here the CDR3 DNA reads TGTGCCACCAGTCATCGCGGGGGCACAGATACGCAGTATTTT.

The J gene is TRBJ2-1, the V gene TRBV19, with D uncertain. The germline V gene has CDR1 LNHDA and CDR2 SQIVND (reference sequence). The CDR3 runs 14 residues. The V end was cut by 4 bases, the J end by 8 bases, with 15 bases between. CDR3 sequence (DNA): TGTGCCAGTAGTAACTCCCTATCCCGAGATGAGCAGTTCTTC. This sequence encodes CASSNSLSRDEQFF.

By share of the sample, this clone is medium-sized (0.01 to 0.1%). V and J are TRBV7-8 and TRBJ1-6; no reliable D call. The CDR3 consists of 12 residues. Trimming took 5 bases from V and 5 from J, leaving 4 bases between them. Germline V lookup: CDR1 SGHVS, CDR2 FQNEAQ. The CDR3 is CASSTHNSPLHF. The CDR3 DNA follows: TGTGCCAGCAGCACACATAATTCACCCCTCCACTTT.

This chain uses TRBV18 with TRBJ1-4, with D perhaps TRBD1 (5 bases). There are 15 residues in the CDR3. Trimming removed 5 bases from V and 5 bases from J, with 15 bases in between. CDR1 KGHSH and CDR2 LQKENI come from the germline V gene. CDR3 in amino acids: CASSFFDRRNEKLFF. CDR3 nucleotides: TGTGCCAGCTCATTTTTTGACAGACGGAATGAAAAACTGTTTTTT.

This sequence joins TRBV19 and TRBJ2-5; TRBD1 agrees at 10 bases. Trimming cost V 6 bases and J 3 bases; bases outside gene matches: 1. Germline V lookup: CDR1 LNHDA, CDR2 SQIVND (reference sequence). The CDR3 consists of 13 residues. The CDR3 DNA reads TGTGCCAGTAGGGGGACAGGGGAAGAGACCCAGTACTTC. It codes for CASRGTGEETQYF.